This T cell receptor beta chain was identified during a study of blood T cell repertoires in COVID-19. Germline CDR1 SNHLY, CDR2 FYNNEI. V was pared by 6 bases and J by 2 bases, with 10 bases between. The CDR3 spans 13 residues. Profiling relied on immunoSEQ multiplex PCR, and the TCRdb table lists in-frame clones only, not all of them. The sample lists around 310,000 clones, 88% seen once, with more than 5% in the top ten. The sequence was obtained from a man aged 25 to 40 who had recovered from COVID-19. The chain has TRBV2 and TRBJ1-2; D might be TRBD1 (5 bases). Sequencing input: PBMCs or T cells enriched from blood (not recorded which). The CDR3 spells CASRTVQNYGYTF. The CDR3 DNA sequence: TGTGCCAGCAGGACAGTTCAAAACTATGGCTACACCTTC.